This TCR beta chain is from a study of early T cells in non-severe SARS-CoV-2 infection. Researchers attached unique molecular identifiers to individual cDNA molecules. A single record per CDR3 protein comes from TCRdb applying MiXCR to the 5' RACE reads. The sample carries 50,000 or so distinct CDR3 sequences, less than 4.5% recorded once. Only a few counts were recorded for this clonotype. The V gene lost 6 bases and the J gene lost 2 bases, with 7 bases spanning the gap. CDR3 length equals 12 residues. CDR1 is SNHLY and CDR2 is FYNNEI in the germline V gene. The rearrangement links TRBV2 to TRBJ2-5; D is perhaps TRBD2 (5 bases). This TCR came from an adult who was a healthcare worker with PCR-confirmed SARS-CoV-2 infection or an uninfected control (not recorded which). Sequenced sample: whole blood. CDR3 residues: CASRGDQETQYF. CDR3 sequence (DNA): TGTGCCAGCAGGGGAGATCAAGAGACCCAGTACTTC.